This TCR beta chain was observed in a study of CD8 T cells in Susac syndrome. The J segment lost 6 bases and the V segment lost 1 base, leaving 9 bases of the junction unmatched. Germline lookup yields CDR1 SGHDT and CDR2 YYEEEE. The CDR3 is made up of 15 amino acids. Random hexamers served to reverse transcribe about 0.5 to 1 ug RNA. TCRdb ran MiXCR on the immunoSEQ multiplex PCR reads and lists one entry per CDR3 protein. The sample consists of roughly 120,000 distinct CDR3 sequences, roughly 94% of them appearing once. This clonotype was sampled from a human donor with multiple sclerosis. The sample consisted of CD4+ T cells from PBMCs. This chain connects TRBV5-6 to TRBJ2-7, with 8 bases identical to TRBD1. The CDR3 DNA follows: TGTGCCAGCAGCTTGCGGTTGGGACAGGCCCCCGAGCAGTACTTC. This sequence encodes CASSLRLGQAPEQYF.